The clone carrying this T cell receptor beta chain was counted many times. Antigen specificity is unknown. The CDR3 runs to 13 residues. The V end lost 10 bases, the J end lost 2 bases, and 15 bases lay between the germline ends. This sample is part of a study of regulatory T cells in long-lasting Graves disease. Time point denoted: newly diagnosed GD, antithyroid drugs for less than 3 months. The TCR library was made from RNA that had been extracted from PBMCs in TRIzol. Notes on the study in general: Reduced TCR diversity was observed in persistent Graves' patients versus newly diagnosed patients.

Sequencing libraries for TCR beta were prepared with iRepertoire HTBI primers and Arm-PCR of CDR3 regions. One entry per CDR3 protein results from TCRdb running MiXCR on the multiplex PCR reads. The table lists around 500,000 distinct CDR3 sequences, roughly 15% of them singletons. The data were also submitted as part of a second study, on T cells in Graves' hyperthyroidism and ophthalmopathy.

The source material was peripheral blood mononuclear cells (PBMCs), sampled at new diagnosis, from a patient treated with antithyroid drugs. The origin of this receptor is a woman aged 35-60 years with Graves disease. The chain joins TRBV12-3 or TRBV12-4 to TRBJ2-7; D gene ambiguous. In DNA form, the CDR3 reads TGTGCCATCAGCAGAAGGGTGGCCTACGAGCAGTACTTC. It codes for CAISRRVAYEQYF.